These 7 T cell receptor beta chains were all obtained from the same sample, sequenced in a study of blood T cell repertoires in COVID-19. Produced via immunoSEQ multiplex PCR; TCRdb's table is partial and in-frame only. Of tens of thousands of clones in the sample, 81% were seen once. The specimen was peripheral blood. Every receptor here comes from a man older than 75 with active or convalescent COVID-19.

This clone was seen only once. The CDR3 coding sequence is TGTGCCAGCAGCTTAGGAGAACTCTCCTCCTACGAGCAGTACTTC. Its translation is CASSLGELSSYEQYF. This chain connects TRBV11-3 to TRBJ2-7; no definite D call. The V gene lost 1 base and the J gene lost 0 bases, with 10 bases spanning the gap. The CDR3 runs to 15 residues. Germline values: CDR1 SGHNT, CDR2 YENEEA. The full variable domain, with the rest looked up from reference TRBV11-3 and TRBJ2-7, is EAGVVQSPRYKIIEKKQPVAFWCNPISGHNTLYWYLQNLGQGPELLIRYENEEAVDDSQLPKDRFSAERLKGVDSTLKIQPAELGDSAVYLCASSLGELSSYEQYFGPGTRLTVT.

This clone was observed a handful of times. This rearrangement joins TRBV6-5 to TRBJ1-3; 9 nucleotides line up with TRBD1. The germline gives CDR1 MNHEY, CDR2 SVGAGI. The CDR3 sequence is 13 residues long. With 8 bases clipped from V and 1 base from J, the junction kept 0 bases outside the gene matches. This CDR3 is CASDRGSGNTIYF. DNA for the CDR3: TGTGCCAGCGACAGGGGGTCTGGAAACACCATATATTTT.

This rearrangement joins TRBV5-1 to TRBJ2-2; D gene ambiguous. V was trimmed by 2 bases and J by 2 bases, leaving 10 bases between them. CDR1 SGHRS and CDR2 YFSETQ come from the germline V gene. CDR3 length equals 15 residues. The CDR3: CASSLHIRNTGELFF. CDR3 coding DNA: TGCGCCAGCAGCTTACATATCAGAAACACCGGGGAGCTGTTTTTT.

This clone is a singleton in its sample. The chain has TRBV19 and TRBJ1-4; D is ambiguous. The ends were cut back, 3 bases at V and 8 bases at J, with 10 bases in the middle. Germline V CDR1 and CDR2: LNHDA, SQIVND (reference sequence). The CDR3 length is 13 residues. The CDR3 DNA reads as TGTGCCAGTAGTATTTTCGGGGTGGAAAAACTGTTTTTT. This gives the protein CASSIFGVEKLFF. Using reference TRBV19 and TRBJ1-4 for the parts outside the CDR3, the full variable domain is DGGITQSPKYLFRKEGQNVTLSCEQNLNHDAMYWYRQDPGQGLRLIYYSQIVNDFQKGDIAEGYSVSREKKESFPLTVTSAQKNPTAFYLCASSIFGVEKLFFGSGTQLSVL.

The J gene is TRBJ1-1, the V gene TRBV5-8; 9 bases fit TRBD1. The CDR3 spans 18 residues. V shed 1 base and J 1 base; nucleotides not matched to a gene: 11. CDR1 is SGHTS and CDR2 is YDEGEE in the germline V gene. As DNA, the CDR3 is TGTGCCAGCAGCTTGTTCTCGGGACAGGGATCAAGGAACACTGAAGCTTTCTTT. Amino acids: CASSLFSGQGSRNTEAFF. The variable domain in full, completed from reference TRBV5-8 and TRBJ1-1, reads EAGVTQSPTHLIKTRGQQATLRCSPISGHTSVYWYQQALGLGLQFLLWYDEGEERNRGNFPPRFSGRQFPNYSSELNVNALELEDSALYLCASSLFSGQGSRNTEAFFGQGTRLTVV.

This rearrangement joins TRBV3-1 (or the pseudogene TRBV3-2) to TRBJ1-4; 12 nucleotides align to TRBD1. CDR1 is LGHDT, CDR2 YNNKEL, per germline (reference sequence). Trimming cost V 8 bases and J 6 bases; bases outside gene matches: 22. This CDR3 spans 20 amino acids. The CDR3: CASREIRDRGRKRFDEKLFF. CDR3 nucleotide sequence: TGTGCCAGCCGGGAAATCCGGGACAGGGGGCGAAAGAGGTTTGATGAAAAACTGTTTTTT.

The chain carries TRBV27 and TRBJ1-4; unclear D gene. Germline CDR1 reads MNHEY; CDR2 reads SMNVEV (reference sequence). V lost 1 base and J 8 bases, leaving 11 bases between the germline ends. This CDR3 is 14 amino acids long. CDR3: CASSLLGQGEKLFF. As DNA, the CDR3 is TGTGCCAGCAGTTTATTGGGCCAAGGCGAAAAACTGTTTTTT.